This TCR beta chain was retrieved from a study of T cells in Graves' hyperthyroidism and ophthalmopathy. Findings and caveats of the study: Most clonotypes expanded in the thyroid (above 0.001) were also present in blood.

V shed 5 bases and J shed 7 bases, with 11 bases lying between them. The CDR3 sequence is 13 residues long. CDR1 is SGHAT and CDR2 is FQNNGV in the germline V gene. Amplification of TCR beta CDR3 regions was performed using RNA transcripts as template. An initial round of RT-PCR targeting the TCR CDR3 relied on the HTBI primer set. A single record per CDR3 protein comes from TCRdb applying MiXCR to the multiplex PCR reads. The table shows roughly 570,000 distinct CDR3 sequences, with 15% to 19% occurring only once. This clonotype was seen many times. Its antigen remains unidentified. The sample taken for sequencing was blood. This chain uses TRBV11-2 with TRBJ1-4; D remains ambiguous. This sequence was found in a woman aged 30 to 39 with Graves' hyperthyroidism. CDR3 residues: CASSLRKAEKLFF. The CDR3 DNA reads TGTGCCAGCAGCCTCAGAAAGGCTGAAAAACTGTTTTTT.